This note documents a single TCR beta chain sequence. What it binds is not known. This sample stems from a study of somatic mutations in cytotoxic T cells in rheumatoid arthritis. Study results and caveats: CD8+ T cells showed clonality that did not differ significantly between patients with rheumatoid arthritis and age-matched healthy controls.

Using immunoSEQ multiplex PCR, the repertoire was profiled, and TCRdb retains in-frame clones only, with some absent. This table has around 20,000 clones, around 86% appearing once. This sequence originates from an adult with rheumatoid arthritis. Input material: CD8+ T cells sorted from blood.

The CDR3 loop reads CASSLGEGPGYEQYF. Written as DNA, the CDR3 is TGTGCCAGCAGCTTAGGCGAGGGCCCGGGGTACGAGCAGTACTTC. The chain is built from TRBV7-9 and TRBJ2-7, with TRBD2 as a possible D gene (5 bases). Germline V gene sequence: CDR1 SEHNR, CDR2 FQNEAQ (reference sequence). Trimming removed 1 base from V and 4 bases from J, with 14 bases in between. The CDR3 totals 15 residues. The full variable domain, rest sourced from reference TRBV7-9 and TRBJ2-7, is DTGVSQNPRHKITKRGQNVTFRCDPISEHNRLYWYRQTLGQGPEFLTYFQNEAQLEKSRLLSDRFSAERPKGSFSTLEIQRTEQGDSAMYLCASSLGEGPGYEQYFGPGTRLTVT.